One and the same sample provided the 23 T cell receptor beta chains below, sequenced in a study of beta chain features in type 1 diabetes. These receptors have no identified antigens. The whole isolated RNA underwent reverse transcription, so sequencing captured expressed TCRB transcripts. The assay was immunoSEQ multiplex PCR, and TCRdb's table has in-frame clones only and misses some. This table holds hundreds of thousands of clones, 13% found once. Overall study results and limits: Across all four CD4+ subsets, people with type 1 diabetes showed modestly shorter TCRB CDR3s.

Input material: naive CD4+ T cells from blood. These receptors originate from a man between 18 and 35 years old with type 1 diabetes.

The table lists this clone with a few counts. V usage is TRBV7-9 and J usage is TRBJ1-3, with D perhaps matching TRBD1 (5 bases). The V end lost 3 bases, the J end lost 6 bases, and 9 bases lay between the germline ends. Germline-derived CDR1 and CDR2 are SEHNR and FQNEAQ (reference sequence). The CDR3 spans 13 residues. The CDR3 nucleotides read TGTGCCAGCAGCTTTCAGGGAGCAAACACCATATATTTT. Residues: CASSFQGANTIYF.

The rearrangement joins TRBV7-8 to TRBJ1-1, with a possible D match to TRBD1 (5 bases). V lost 3 bases and J 1 base, leaving 12 bases between the germline ends. Germline V lookup: CDR1 SGHVS, CDR2 FQNEAQ. The CDR3 has 15 residues. Here the CDR3 reads CASSFGYGGNTEAFF. The CDR3 DNA reads as TGTGCCAGCAGCTTCGGTTACGGGGGGAACACTGAAGCTTTCTTT.

This clone was counted between two and nine times. CDR3 in DNA: TGTGCCAGCAGCCCCCAACAGGGGCGGGAGAACTATGGCTACACCTTC. Amino acids: CASSPQQGRENYGYTF. V gene TRBV7-9 combines with J gene TRBJ1-2; TRBD1 matches at 7 bases. Looked up from germline, CDR1 is SEHNR and CDR2 is FQNEAQ (reference sequence). The junction had 11 bases not matched to a gene; V was cut back by 5 bases and J by 2 bases. This CDR3 is 16 amino acids long.

V is TRBV21-1 and J is TRBJ2-3. TRBV21-1 is deemed a pseudogene. The CDR3 is 17 residues long. CDR3 sequence: CASSPGPPGPSTDTQYF. The CDR3 DNA reads TGTGCCAGCAGCCCCGGACCCCCAGGACCAAGTACAGATACGCAGTATTTT.

The chain recombines TRBV5-1 with TRBJ2-2; 8 bases are shared with TRBD1. The CDR3 loop spans 17 amino acids. Germline V CDR1 and CDR2: SGHRS, YFSETQ. The trim removed 3 bases at V and 5 bases at J, leaving 12 bases unmatched. CDR3 loop: CASSSGQGPLVTGELFF. The CDR3 region has the DNA TGCGCCAGCAGCTCCGGACAGGGCCCGTTGGTGACCGGGGAGCTGTTTTTT. Filled out from reference TRBV5-1 and TRBJ2-2, the complete variable domain reads KAGVTQTPRYLIKTRGQQVTLSCSPISGHRSVSWYQQTPGQGLQFLFEYFSETQRNKGNFPGRFSGRQFSNSRSEMNVSTLELGDSALYLCASSSGQGPLVTGELFFGEGSRLTVL.

This clone was recorded a few times. The rearrangement uses TRBV7-9 and TRBJ1-4, with a possible D match to TRBD1 (5 bases). Trimming shortened V by 5 bases and J by 10 bases, and 11 bases separated the two germline ends. This CDR3 region has 12 residues. CDR1 SEHNR and CDR2 FQNEAQ come from the germline V gene (reference sequence). DNA for the CDR3: TGTGCCAGCAGCCACAGCGGGGGAAAACTGTTTTTT. Protein product: CASSHSGGKLFF.

The CDR3 DNA reads TGTGCCTGGAGATTTAGGGGTGGGGCCAACGTCCTGACTTTC. This sequence encodes CAWRFRGGANVLTF. The rearrangement joins TRBV30 to TRBJ2-6; TRBD1 is a possible D gene (5 bases). Germline V gives CDR1 GTSNPN, CDR2 SVGIG (reference sequence). V lost 3 bases and J 3 bases, leaving 9 bases between the germline ends. CDR3 size: 14 residues.

The chain carries TRBV5-1 and TRBJ2-5; D ambiguous. CDR1 and CDR2 from the germline V gene are SGHRS and YFSETQ. The CDR3 is 14 residues long. V dropped 6 bases and J dropped 0 bases, with 12 bases sitting between them. DNA of the CDR3: TGCGCCAGCAAATTTCCGACGGACCAAGAGACCCAGTACTTC. Amino acids: CASKFPTDQETQYF.

This clone was detected a few times. The V call is TRBV10-3, the J call TRBJ1-5, with D hard to call. CDR1 ENHRY and CDR2 SYGVKD come from the germline V gene. The CDR3 length is 14 residues. V was clipped by 6 bases and J by 0 bases, with 9 bases between them. The CDR3 DNA reads TGTGCCATCAGCGACCCCGCTAGCAATCAGCCCCAGCATTTT. It yields the protein CAISDPASNQPQHF.

This chain joins TRBV6-6 and TRBJ2-2; tentative D call: TRBD2 (5 bases). Germline V gene data show CDR1 as MNHNY and CDR2 as SVGAGI (reference sequence). The CDR3 has 14 amino acids. The V end was cut by 5 bases, the J end by 6 bases, with 13 bases between. The chain's CDR3 is CASSRDISAGELFF. In nucleotides, the CDR3 is TGTGCCAGCAGTCGGGATATATCCGCCGGGGAGCTGTTTTTT.

This clone came up a few times. V gene TRBV27 combines with J gene TRBJ1-5; D gene ambiguous. V was pared by 3 bases and J by 6 bases, with 12 bases between. Germline values: CDR1 MNHEY, CDR2 SMNVEV (reference sequence). This CDR3 has 14 amino acids. CDR3 loop: CASSLRPGSQPQHF. The CDR3 nucleotides read TGTGCCAGCAGTTTGCGCCCCGGGAGTCAGCCCCAGCATTTT.

The gene calls are TRBV5-4 and TRBJ1-6; TRBD1 agrees at 7 bases. Germline assignment: CDR1 SGHNT and CDR2 YYREEE (reference sequence). CDR3 length equals 15 residues. J was trimmed by 7 bases and V by 4 bases; bases with no gene match: 8. CDR3 sequence reads: CASSLQGLENSPLHF. The CDR3 region has the DNA TGTGCCAGCAGCCTACAGGGGTTGGAAAATTCACCCCTCCACTTT.

The CDR3, as DNA: TGTGCCTGGAGTGTACGGGGACCCAATCAGCCCCAGCATTTT. The encoded protein is CAWSVRGPNQPQHF. This chain uses TRBV30 with TRBJ1-5; maybe TRBD1 (5 bases). The CDR3 spans 14 residues. From germline, CDR1 is GTSNPN and CDR2 SVGIG (reference sequence). V lost 0 bases and J lost 3, with 9 bases in between.

This clone was counted a few times. This rearrangement joins TRBV4-1 to TRBJ1-3; D remains unclear. Deletions cut 4 bases from V and 3 bases from J, with 10 bases between. The CDR3 sequence is 14 residues long. Germline-derived CDR1 and CDR2 are MGHRA and YSYEKL. The chain's CDR3 is CASSPRVGGNTIYF. The CDR3, as DNA: TGCGCCAGCAGCCCACGGGTTGGTGGAAACACCATATATTTT.

This clone turned up a few times. V is TRBV30 and J is TRBJ1-1; weak D call: TRBD1 (6 bases). CDR3 length equals 15 residues. The ends were cut back, 4 bases at V and 8 bases at J, with 23 bases in the middle. Germline CDR1 is GTSNPN and CDR2 is SVGIG (reference sequence). CDR3 DNA: TGTGCCTGGACCCGCCAGGACAGCAGGGTGATGGAAGCTTTCTTT. Protein sequence: CAWTRQDSRVMEAFF.

The CDR3 reads CASSTDRALYEQYF. The CDR3 DNA reads as TGCGCCAGCAGCACGGACAGGGCGCTCTACGAGCAGTACTTC. J is TRBJ2-7 and V is TRBV5-1, with 8 bases identical to TRBD1. The CDR3 is 14 residues long. With 4 bases clipped from V and 3 bases from J, the junction kept 6 bases outside the gene matches. Germline CDR1 is SGHRS and CDR2 is YFSETQ.

CDR3 residues: CASNEGSAGNTIYF. CDR3 in DNA: TGTGCCAGCAATGAGGGCAGCGCCGGAAACACCATATATTTT. The chain joins TRBV25-1 to TRBJ1-3, with D uncertain. The CDR3 is 14 residues long. CDR1 is MGHDK and CDR2 is SYGVNS in the germline V gene. V was clipped by 7 bases and J by 4 bases, with 14 bases between them.

The V call is TRBV2, the J call TRBJ1-1, with TRBD1 as a possible D gene (6 bases). The germline V gene encodes CDR1 SNHLY and CDR2 FYNNEI. The CDR3 is 12 residues long. The ends were cut back, 8 bases at V and 1 base at J, with 8 bases in the middle. CDR3 residues: CASWGQNTEAFF. For the CDR3, the DNA is TGTGCCAGCTGGGGACAGAACACTGAAGCTTTCTTT.

The gene calls are TRBV12-5 and TRBJ2-2; D is perhaps TRBD2 (6 bases). V was trimmed by 6 bases and J by 4 bases, leaving 9 bases between them. The CDR3 is 13 residues long. Per the germline V gene, CDR1 is LGHNT and CDR2 is FRNRAP. The DNA for the CDR3 is TGTGCTAGTGGCCTGGGACTCACCGGGGAGCTGTTTTTT. Residues: CASGLGLTGELFF.

In DNA, the CDR3 is TGTGCCACCCTGGGACTAGCGGCCTACAATGAGCAGTTCTTC. It is translated as CATLGLAAYNEQFF. This chain joins TRBV10-3 and TRBJ2-1; 11 bases are shared with TRBD2. V lost 10 bases to trimming and J lost 2 bases; unmatched junction nucleotides: 4. The CDR3 covers 14 residues. CDR1 and CDR2 from the germline V gene are ENHRY and SYGVKD.

The rearrangement joins TRBV18 to TRBJ2-1; 9 bases line up with TRBD1. V lost 6 bases and J lost 4; bases outside the gene matches: 4. The CDR3 totals 14 residues. Germline values: CDR1 KGHSH, CDR2 LQKENI. CDR3 bases: TGTGCCAGCTCCGCCGGGACAGGGTACAATGAGCAGTTCTTC. It translates to CASSAGTGYNEQFF.

This clone was counted a few times. This chain connects TRBV28 to TRBJ2-7, with a tentative D call TRBD2 (7 bases). This CDR3 contains 16 residues. Per the germline V gene, CDR1 is MDHEN and CDR2 is SYDVKM. V lost 6 bases and J lost 7, with 25 bases in between. The CDR3 sequence is CASRWVGGPIVEEQYF. For the CDR3, the DNA is TGTGCCAGCAGGTGGGTCGGGGGGCCGATAGTGGAGGAGCAGTACTTC.

The V gene is TRBV28, the J gene TRBJ2-3, with D possibly being TRBD1 (5 bases). Germline loops: CDR1 MDHEN, CDR2 SYDVKM. V gave up 5 bases and J gave up 0 bases, with 12 bases separating them. The CDR3 has 15 residues. CDR3 nucleotides: TGTGCCAGCAGTCACCAGGGCCCTAGCACAGATACGCAGTATTTT. It is translated as CASSHQGPSTDTQYF.